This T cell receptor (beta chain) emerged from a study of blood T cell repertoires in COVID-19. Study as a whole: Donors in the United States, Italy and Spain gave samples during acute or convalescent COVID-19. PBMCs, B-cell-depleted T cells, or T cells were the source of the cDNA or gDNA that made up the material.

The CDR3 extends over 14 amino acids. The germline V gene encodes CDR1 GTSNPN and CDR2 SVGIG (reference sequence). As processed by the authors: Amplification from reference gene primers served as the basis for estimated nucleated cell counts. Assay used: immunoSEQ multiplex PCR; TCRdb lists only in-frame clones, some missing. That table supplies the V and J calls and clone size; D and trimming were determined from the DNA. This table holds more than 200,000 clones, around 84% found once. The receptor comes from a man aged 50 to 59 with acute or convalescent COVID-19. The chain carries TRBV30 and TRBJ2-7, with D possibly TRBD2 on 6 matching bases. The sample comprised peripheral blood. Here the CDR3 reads CACHRDSLYREQYF. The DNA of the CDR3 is TGTGCTTGTCACCGGGACTCTCTTTATCGCGAGCAGTACTTC.